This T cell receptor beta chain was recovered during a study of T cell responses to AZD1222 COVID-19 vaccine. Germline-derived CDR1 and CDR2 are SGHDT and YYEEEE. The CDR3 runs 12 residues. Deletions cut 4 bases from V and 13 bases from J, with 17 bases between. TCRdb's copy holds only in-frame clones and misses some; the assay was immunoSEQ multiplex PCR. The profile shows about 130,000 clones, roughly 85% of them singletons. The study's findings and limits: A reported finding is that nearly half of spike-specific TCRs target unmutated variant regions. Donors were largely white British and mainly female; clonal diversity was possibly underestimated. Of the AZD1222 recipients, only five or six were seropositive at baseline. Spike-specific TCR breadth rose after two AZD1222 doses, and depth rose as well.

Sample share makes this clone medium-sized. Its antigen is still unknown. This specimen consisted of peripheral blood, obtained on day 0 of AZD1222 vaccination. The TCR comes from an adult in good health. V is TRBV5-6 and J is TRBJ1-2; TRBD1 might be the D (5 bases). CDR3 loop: CASSPGTDEVTF. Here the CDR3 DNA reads TGTGCCAGCAGCCCGGGGACGGACGAAGTCACCTTC.